One and the same sample provided the 2 T cell receptor beta chains below, sequenced in a study of T cells after posttransplantation cyclophosphamide. The assay was immunoSEQ multiplex PCR, and TCRdb's table has in-frame clones only and misses some. The sample has roughly 8,000 clones, none seen only once. Cyclophosphamide on days +3 and +4 followed busulfan-fludarabine conditioning and a marrow graft. The sequences come from PBMCs, collected roughly 3 months after allogeneic stem cell transplant with posttransplant cyclophosphamide. The receptors stem from a female patient between 55 and 75 years old who received an allogeneic stem cell transplant from an unrelated donor, was CMV-positive, and had acute GVHD only. Some T cells may possibly be graft donor cells.

This clone was observed many times. The gene calls are TRBV5-1 and TRBJ2-3; possible D gene TRBD2, 6 bases. V lost 4 bases and J lost 0, with 12 bases in between. The CDR3 runs to 15 residues. Germline V gives CDR1 SGHRS, CDR2 YFSETQ. The CDR3 region is CASSPGLPSTDTQYF. CDR3 in DNA: TGCGCCAGCAGCCCGGGACTCCCTAGCACAGATACGCAGTATTTT. The full variable domain, in which reference TRBV5-1 and TRBJ2-3 provide the parts outside the CDR3, is KAGVTQTPRYLIKTRGQQVTLSCSPISGHRSVSWYQQTPGQGLQFLFEYFSETQRNKGNFPGRFSGRQFSNSRSEMNVSTLELGDSALYLCASSPGLPSTDTQYFGPGTRLTVL.

This clone was recorded at least ten times. This chain links TRBV7-2 with TRBJ2-5, with no clear D. V was clipped by 5 bases and J by 2 bases, with 12 bases between them. CDR3 size: 14 residues. From germline, CDR1 is SGHTA and CDR2 FQGNSA. CDR3 nucleotide sequence: TGTGCCAGCAGCAAAGACAAGTCACAAGAGACCCAGTACTTC. This codes for CASSKDKSQETQYF. The whole variable domain, filled in from reference TRBV7-2 and TRBJ2-5, reads GAGVSQSPSNKVTEKGKDVELRCDPISGHTALYWYRQSLGQGLEFLIYFQGNSAPDKSGLPSDRFSAERTGGSVSTLTIQRTQQEDSAVYLCASSKDKSQETQYFGPGTRLLVL.